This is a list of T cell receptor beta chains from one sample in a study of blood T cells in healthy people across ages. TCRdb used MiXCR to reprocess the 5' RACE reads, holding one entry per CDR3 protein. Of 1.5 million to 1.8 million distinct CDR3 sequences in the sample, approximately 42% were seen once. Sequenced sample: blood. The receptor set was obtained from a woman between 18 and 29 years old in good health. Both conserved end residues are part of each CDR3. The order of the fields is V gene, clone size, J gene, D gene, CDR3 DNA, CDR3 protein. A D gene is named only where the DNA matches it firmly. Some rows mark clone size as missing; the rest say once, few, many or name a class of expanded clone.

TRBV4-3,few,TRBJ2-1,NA,TGCGCCAGCAGCCAAGGGCGGGACGCTGGCTATGAGCAGTTCTTC,CASSQGRDAGYEQFF
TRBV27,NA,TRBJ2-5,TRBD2,TGTGCCAGCTCCTGGGGCACTAGCGGAATTGGTGAGCAGTACTTC,CASSWGTSGIGEQYF
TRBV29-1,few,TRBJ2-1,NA,TGCAGCGTTGCCTCTCTGGCGATGTCCTACAATGAGCAGTTCTTC,CSVASLAMSYNEQFF
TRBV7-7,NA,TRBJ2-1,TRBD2,TGTGCTAGCAGCGTAGACAATTCGGGAGGTGAGCAGTTCTTC,CASSVDNSGGEQFF
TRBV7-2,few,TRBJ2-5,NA,TGTGCCAGCAGCAAGGGCCAGAGAGGGACCCAGTACTTC,CASSKGQRGTQYF
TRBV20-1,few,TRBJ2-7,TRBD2,TGCAGTGCCGCGGAACTAGCGGAGAACTACGAGCAGTACTTC,CSAAELAENYEQYF
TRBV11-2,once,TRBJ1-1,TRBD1,TGTGCCAGCAGCTTGTGGACAGGGACCCCGAACACTGAAGCTTTCTTT,CASSLWTGTPNTEAFF
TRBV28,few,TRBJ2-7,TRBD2,TGTGCCAGTCAGCGGGACTACGAGCAGTACTTC,CASQRDYEQYF
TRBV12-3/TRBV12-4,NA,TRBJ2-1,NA,TGTGCCAGGGTCTGTGCCCCAGGCCAAGAGACCCAGTTCTTC,CARVCAPGQETQFF
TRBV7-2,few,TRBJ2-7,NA,TGTGCCAGCAGCTTGGACTTCTACAATGAGCAGTACTTC,CASSLDFYNEQYF
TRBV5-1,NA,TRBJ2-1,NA,TGCGCCAGCAGCTCATCACAGGCCGTCCAAGAGACCCAGTTCTTC,CASSSSQAVQETQFF
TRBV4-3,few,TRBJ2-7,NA,TGCGCCAGCAGCCAAGATAAGAGGCGAAACCCGGCTGACTACGAGCAGTACTTC,CASSQDKRRNPADYEQYF
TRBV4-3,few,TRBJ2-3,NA,TGCGCCAGCAGCCAAGATGTCGGGAGTACAGATACGCAGTATTTT,CASSQDVGSTDTQYF
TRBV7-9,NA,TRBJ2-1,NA,TGTGCCAGCAGCTTAGCGGGGGGTGGGGCCCTCCGGTTCTTC,CASSLAGGGALRFF
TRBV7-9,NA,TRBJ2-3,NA,TGTGCCAGCAGACCAGACGGAAACACAGATACGCAGTATTTT,CASRPDGNTDTQYF
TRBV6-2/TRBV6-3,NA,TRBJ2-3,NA,TGTGCCAGCCTCACTAGGTCCACAGATACGCAGTATTTT,CASLTRSTDTQYF
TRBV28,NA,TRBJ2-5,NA,TGTGCCAGCAGCCGTTATCGGTCCAGCGCTGAAGAGACCCAGTACTTC,CASSRYRSSAEETQYF
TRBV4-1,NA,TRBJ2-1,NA,TGCGCCAGCAGCCGAGTAGCGGAAAGCTCCTACAATGAGCAGTTCTTC,CASSRVAESSYNEQFF
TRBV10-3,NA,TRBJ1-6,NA,TGTGCCATCAGTGAGCGGCAGGGGAATTCACCCCTCCACTTT,CAISERQGNSPLHF
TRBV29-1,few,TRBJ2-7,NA,TGCAGCGTTGAAGGGGGAGGACACGGCTTAGATAACGAGCAGTACTTC,CSVEGGGHGLDNEQYF
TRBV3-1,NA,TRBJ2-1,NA,TGTGCCAGCAGCCAACGAACCCATGAGCAGTTCTTC,CASSQRTHEQFF
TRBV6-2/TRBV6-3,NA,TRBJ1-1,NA,TGTGCCAGCAGTGACCGCCTTGAGAACACTGAAGCTTTCTTT,CASSDRLENTEAFF
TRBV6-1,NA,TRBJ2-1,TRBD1,TGTGCCAGTCGGGCCGACAGGGGTGCATTCGATGAGCAGTTCTTC,CASRADRGAFDEQFF
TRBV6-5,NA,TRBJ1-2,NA,TGTGCCAGCACCGGGACCCCGAACTATGGCTACACCTTC,CASTGTPNYGYTF
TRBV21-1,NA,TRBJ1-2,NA,TGTGCCAGCAGCAGAAAGGGACAGGGCAACTATGGCTACACCTTC,CASSRKGQGNYGYTF
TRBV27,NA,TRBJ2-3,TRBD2,TGTGCCAGCAGTGCCCCACTAGCGGGAGAAGGAGATACGCAGTATTTT,CASSAPLAGEGDTQYF
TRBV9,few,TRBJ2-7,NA,TGTGCCAGCAGCGTATCCACAGGGAACTACGAGCAGTACTTC,CASSVSTGNYEQYF
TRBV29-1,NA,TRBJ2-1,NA,TGCAGCGTTGAAGGCGGGTTTAATGAGCAGTTCTTC,CSVEGGFNEQFF
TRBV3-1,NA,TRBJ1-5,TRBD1,TGTGCCAGCAGCCCGGGACAGGGGGCCTGGCAGCCCCAGCATTTT,CASSPGQGAWQPQHF
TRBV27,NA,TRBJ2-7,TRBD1,TGTGCCAGCAGTATCCCGGGACAGGGCCGTAACGAGCAGTACTTC,CASSIPGQGRNEQYF
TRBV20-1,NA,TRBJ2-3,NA,TGCAGTGCTAGAGAACAGCGGCCAAGAGATACGCAGTATTTT,CSAREQRPRDTQYF
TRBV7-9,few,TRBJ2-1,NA,TGTGCCAGCAGCGATCGTTGGGCCAACCTCAGGAATGAGCAGTTCTTC,CASSDRWANLRNEQFF
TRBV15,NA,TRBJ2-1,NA,TGTGCCACCAGCAGAGGAGTTTTCGATGAGCAGTTCTTC,CATSRGVFDEQFF
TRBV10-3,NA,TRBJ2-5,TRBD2,TGTGCCACTGAACTAGCGGGGGATGACAATGAGCAGTACTTC,CATELAGDDNEQYF
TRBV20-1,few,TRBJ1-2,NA,TGCAGTGCTAGTCCCGGGAGGCTCTATGGCTACACCTTC,CSASPGRLYGYTF
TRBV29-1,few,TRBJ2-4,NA,TGCAGCGTGACCTCGGGCCCCCTCGGTGACATTCAGTACTTC,CSVTSGPLGDIQYF
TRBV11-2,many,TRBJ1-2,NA,TGTGCCAGCAGCTTTCACGTGGAGGGCCTCTACACCTTC,CASSFHVEGLYTF
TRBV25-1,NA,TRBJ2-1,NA,TGTGCCAGCAGTGAATATCGCACAGACAATGAGCAGTTCTTC,CASSEYRTDNEQFF
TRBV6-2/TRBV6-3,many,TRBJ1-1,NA,TGTGCCAGCAGTTACAGAATGAACACTGAAGCTTTCTTT,CASSYRMNTEAFF
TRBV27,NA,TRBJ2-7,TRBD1,TGTGCCAGCAGTTGGGGACAGGGGACCAACTACGAGCAGTACTTC,CASSWGQGTNYEQYF
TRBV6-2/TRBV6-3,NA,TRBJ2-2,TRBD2,TGTGCCAGCAGAGCTAGCGGGAGGAACACCGGGGAGCTGTTTTTT,CASRASGRNTGELFF
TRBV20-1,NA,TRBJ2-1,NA,TGCAGTGCCGAAGAAGAGGCCTACAATGAGCAGTTCTTC,CSAEEEAYNEQFF
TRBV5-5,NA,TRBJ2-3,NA,TGTGCCAGCAGCTCCCGGGTTGGCGGGGCAGATACGCAGTATTTT,CASSSRVGGADTQYF
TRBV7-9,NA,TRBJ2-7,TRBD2,TGTGCCAGCAGCTTACTAGCGGAGAATGAGCAGTACTTC,CASSLLAENEQYF
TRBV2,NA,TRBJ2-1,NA,TGTGCCAGCATCTTAAGCGGTAATGAGCAGTTCTTC,CASILSGNEQFF
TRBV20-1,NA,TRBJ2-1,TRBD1,TGCAGTGCTGTCGGGACAGCTGTTTACAATGAGCAGTTCTTC,CSAVGTAVYNEQFF
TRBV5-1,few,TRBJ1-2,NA,TGCGCCAGCAGCCCCTGGAGGGCGGACTATGGCTACACCTTC,CASSPWRADYGYTF
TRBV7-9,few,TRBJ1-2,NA,TGTGCCAGCAGCTTAGTAAGGGGTCCGCCTAACTATGGCTACACCTTC,CASSLVRGPPNYGYTF
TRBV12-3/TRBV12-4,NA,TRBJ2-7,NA,TGTGCCAGCGGGCCAGGGCTTCTCTACGAGCAGTACTTC,CASGPGLLYEQYF
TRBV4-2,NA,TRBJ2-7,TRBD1,TGTGCCAGCAGCCAACACAAGGGACAGGGGGACGAGCAGTACTTC,CASSQHKGQGDEQYF
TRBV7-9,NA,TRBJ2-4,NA,TGTGCCAGCAGCTTAGGTCTTGGGGAAAACATTCAGTACTTC,CASSLGLGENIQYF
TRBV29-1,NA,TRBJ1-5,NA,TGCAGCGTGGCGGGGGGGGACAATCAGCCCCAGCATTTT,CSVAGGDNQPQHF
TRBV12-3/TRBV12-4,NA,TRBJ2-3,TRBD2,TGTGCCAGCAGTCCCCGACTAGCGGGAGGGCCTAAATCATTTGATACGCAGTATTTT,CASSPRLAGGPKSFDTQYF
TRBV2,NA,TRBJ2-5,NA,TGTGCCAGCATGACAATAGACTACCAAGAGACCCAGTACTTC,CASMTIDYQETQYF
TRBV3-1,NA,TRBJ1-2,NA,TGTTCCAGCAGCGAGGACGTCAGTGGTGGCTACACCTTC,CSSSEDVSGGYTF
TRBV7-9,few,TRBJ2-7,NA,TGTGCCAGCAGCTTAGCGCCCCTGCGGGAGCAGTACTTC,CASSLAPLREQYF
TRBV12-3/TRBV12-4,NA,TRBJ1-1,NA,TGTGCCAGCAGTTTAGAGAGGAACAGGGTGAACACTGAAGCTTTCTTT,CASSLERNRVNTEAFF
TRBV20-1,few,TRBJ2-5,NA,TGCAGTGCTAGTTTTTCGCAAGAGACCCAGTACTTC,CSASFSQETQYF
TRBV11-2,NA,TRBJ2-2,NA,TGTGCCAGCAGCCACTCAACAGGGTTAAACACCGGGGAGCTGTTTTTT,CASSHSTGLNTGELFF
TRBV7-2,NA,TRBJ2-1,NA,TGTGCCAGCAGCACCTCAAGCAATGAGCAGTTCTTC,CASSTSSNEQFF